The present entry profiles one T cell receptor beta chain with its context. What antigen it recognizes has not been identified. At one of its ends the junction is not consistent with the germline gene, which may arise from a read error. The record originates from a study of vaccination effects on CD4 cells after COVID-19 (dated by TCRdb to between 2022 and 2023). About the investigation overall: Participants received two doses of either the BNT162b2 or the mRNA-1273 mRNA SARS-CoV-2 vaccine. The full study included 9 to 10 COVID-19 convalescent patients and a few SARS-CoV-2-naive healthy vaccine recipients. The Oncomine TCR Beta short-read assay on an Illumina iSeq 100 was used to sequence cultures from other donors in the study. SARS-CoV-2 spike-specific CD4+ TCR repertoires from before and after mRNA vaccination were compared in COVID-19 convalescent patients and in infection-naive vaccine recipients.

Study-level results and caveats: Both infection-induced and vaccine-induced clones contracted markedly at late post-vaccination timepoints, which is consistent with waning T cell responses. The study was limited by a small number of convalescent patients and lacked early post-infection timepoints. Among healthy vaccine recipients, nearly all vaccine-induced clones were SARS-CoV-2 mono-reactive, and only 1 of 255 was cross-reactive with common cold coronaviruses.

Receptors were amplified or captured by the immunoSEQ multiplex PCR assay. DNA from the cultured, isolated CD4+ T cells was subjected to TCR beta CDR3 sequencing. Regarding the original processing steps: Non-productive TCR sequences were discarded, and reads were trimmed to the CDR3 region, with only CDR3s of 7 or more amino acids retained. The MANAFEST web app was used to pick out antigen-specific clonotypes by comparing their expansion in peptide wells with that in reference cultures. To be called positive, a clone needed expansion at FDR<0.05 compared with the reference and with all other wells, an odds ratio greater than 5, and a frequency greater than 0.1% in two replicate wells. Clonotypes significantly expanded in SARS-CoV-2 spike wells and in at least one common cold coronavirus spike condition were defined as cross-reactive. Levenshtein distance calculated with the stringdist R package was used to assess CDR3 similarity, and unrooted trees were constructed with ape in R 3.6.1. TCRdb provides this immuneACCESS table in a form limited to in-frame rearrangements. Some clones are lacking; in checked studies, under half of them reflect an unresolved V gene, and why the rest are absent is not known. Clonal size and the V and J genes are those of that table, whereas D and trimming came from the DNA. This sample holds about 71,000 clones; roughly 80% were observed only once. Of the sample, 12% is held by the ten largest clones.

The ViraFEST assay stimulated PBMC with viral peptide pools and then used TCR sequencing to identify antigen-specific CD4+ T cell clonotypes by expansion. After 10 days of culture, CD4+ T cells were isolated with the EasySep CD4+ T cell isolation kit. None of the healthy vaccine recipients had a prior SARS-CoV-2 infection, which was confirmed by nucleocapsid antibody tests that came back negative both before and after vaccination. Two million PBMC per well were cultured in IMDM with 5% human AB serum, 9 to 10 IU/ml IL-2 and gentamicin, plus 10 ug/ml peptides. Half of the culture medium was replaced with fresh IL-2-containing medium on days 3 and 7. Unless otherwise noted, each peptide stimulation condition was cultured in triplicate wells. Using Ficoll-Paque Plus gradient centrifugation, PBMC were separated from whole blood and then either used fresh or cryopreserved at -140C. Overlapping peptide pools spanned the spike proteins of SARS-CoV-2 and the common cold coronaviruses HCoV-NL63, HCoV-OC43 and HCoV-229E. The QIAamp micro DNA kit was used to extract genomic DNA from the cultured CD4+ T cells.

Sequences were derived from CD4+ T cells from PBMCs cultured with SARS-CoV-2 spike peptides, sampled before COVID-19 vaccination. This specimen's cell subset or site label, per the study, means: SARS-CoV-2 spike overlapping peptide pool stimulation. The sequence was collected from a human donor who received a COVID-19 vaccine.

The base sequence is TGCGCCAGCAGATTGGTGGTGTCAGGGGACTCACCCCTCCACTTT. The translation is CASRLVVSGDSPLHF. Recombination linked TRBV5-1 to TRBJ1-6; TRBD1 is possibly the D segment (6 matching bases). Inclusive of the bounding cysteine and phenylalanine, the CDR3 is 15 residues long. Of all the DNA, just the CDR3 is kept, 45 bases in frame from base 1. The germline V gene specifies SGHRS as CDR1 and YFSETQ as CDR2. Extended through the reference TRBV5-1 and TRBJ1-6 proteins, this CDR3 yields the full variable domain: KAGVTQTPRYLIKTRGQQVTLSCSPISGHRSVSWYQQTPGQGLQFLFEYFSETQRNKGNFPGRFSGRQFSNSRSEMNVSTLELGDSALYLCASRLVVSGDSPLHFGNGTRLTVT.